Described below is a single T cell receptor beta chain sequence and its context. The data originate from a study of blood T cell repertoires in COVID-19. Assay used: immunoSEQ multiplex PCR; TCRdb lists only in-frame clones, some missing. The sample comprises under 300,000 clones, 88% of which are singletons, and just under 1% rests with the top ten. Germline V CDR1 and CDR2: MNHEY, SVGEGT. The CDR3 totals 16 residues. Trimming stripped 6 bases from V and 2 bases from J, with 18 bases between. The V and J genes are TRBV6-2 or TRBV6-3 and TRBJ2-3; a possible D gene is TRBD1 (6 bases). Source material: peripheral blood. The receptor's source is a middle-aged woman who had recovered from COVID-19. The CDR3 bases are TGTGCCAGCAGCCATCTGGGGGCCCCCAACACAGATACGCAGTATTTT. This translates into CASSHLGAPNTDTQYF.